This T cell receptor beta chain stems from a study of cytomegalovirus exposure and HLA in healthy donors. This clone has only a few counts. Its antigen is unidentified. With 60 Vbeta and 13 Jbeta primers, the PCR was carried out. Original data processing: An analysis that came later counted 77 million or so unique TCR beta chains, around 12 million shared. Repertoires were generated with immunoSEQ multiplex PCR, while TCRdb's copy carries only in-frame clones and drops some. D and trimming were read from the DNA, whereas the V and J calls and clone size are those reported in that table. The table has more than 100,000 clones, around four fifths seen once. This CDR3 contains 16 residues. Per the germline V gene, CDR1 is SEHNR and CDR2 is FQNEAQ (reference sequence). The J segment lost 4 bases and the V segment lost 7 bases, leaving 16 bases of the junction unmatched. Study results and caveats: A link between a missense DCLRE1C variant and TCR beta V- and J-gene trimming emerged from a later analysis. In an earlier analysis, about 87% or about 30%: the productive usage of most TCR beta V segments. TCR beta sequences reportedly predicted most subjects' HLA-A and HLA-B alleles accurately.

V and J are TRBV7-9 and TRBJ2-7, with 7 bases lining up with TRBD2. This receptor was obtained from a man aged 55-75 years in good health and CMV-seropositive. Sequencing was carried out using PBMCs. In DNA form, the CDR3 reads TGTGCCAGCACTTCAAAAGGGACCGGGAGGTGGTACGAGCAGTACTTC. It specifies CASTSKGTGRWYEQYF.